Reported below is one T cell receptor (beta chain). Cohort 3 donors were reported recovered after two negative PCRs, clearance, or symptom resolution. Germline CDR1 is SGHVS and CDR2 is FNYEAQ. The trim removed 0 bases at V and 2 bases at J, leaving 18 bases unmatched. The CDR3 extends over 21 amino acids. Using immunoSEQ multiplex PCR, the repertoire was profiled, and TCRdb retains in-frame clones only, with some absent. The sample lists about 400,000 clones, approximately 90% seen once, with about 9.4% in the top ten. This record belongs to a study of blood T cell repertoires in COVID-19. The TCR originated in a woman aged 45 to 65 who had recovered from COVID-19. The source material was PBMCs or T cells enriched from blood (not recorded which). This sequence joins TRBV7-6 and TRBJ2-3; 9 nucleotides match TRBD1. The DNA of the CDR3 is TGTGCCAGCAGCTTAGCAAATTTCGGAGGACAGGGGTACCCCATCACAGATACGCAGTATTTT. It codes for CASSLANFGGQGYPITDTQYF.